This passage covers 6 T cell receptor beta chains from one sample sequenced in a study of post-analysis software for immune sequencing data. Study conclusions and caveats: Patients had higher frequencies than controls of about 5 TRBV segments, including TRBV5-6, TRBV5-1 and TRBV20-1.

Prepared TCR beta cDNA libraries contained unique molecular identifiers. One entry per CDR3 protein, called by TCRdb with MiXCR from the PCR reads. The repertoire holds about 500,000 distinct CDR3 sequences, with around 40% as singletons. Their cognate antigens are unknown. Sequences were obtained from blood. These receptors all stem from a girl aged 10-17 years with multiple sclerosis.

This clonotype was seen a few times. The chain has TRBV20-1 and TRBJ1-5, with D perhaps TRBD1 (6 bases). CDR3 length: 14 amino acids. The germline V gene has CDR1 DFQATT and CDR2 SNEGSKA (reference sequence). The germline V and J ends were trimmed by 1 base and 3 bases, with 10 bases remaining between them. In DNA, the CDR3 is TGCAGTGCTAGAGGAAGACAGGACAATCAGCCCCAGCATTTT. It is translated as CSARGRQDNQPQHF.

This clonotype was counted between two and nine times. J is TRBJ1-2 and V is TRBV9; 8 positions match TRBD1. The CDR3 contains 14 residues. Looked up from germline, CDR1 is SGDLS and CDR2 is YYNGEE. V lost 3 bases to trimming and J lost 8 bases; unmatched junction nucleotides: 9. CDR3 nucleotides: TGTGCCAGCAGCGCGAGCAGGGGGCGAAGGGGCTACACCTTC. It encodes CASSASRGRRGYTF.

The chain links TRBV28 to TRBJ2-7; either TRBD1 or TRBD2 may fit D (6 bases each). Trimming took off 6 bases at V and 0 bases at J, with 15 bases between the two ends. Germline lookup yields CDR1 MDHEN and CDR2 SYDVKM. The CDR3 contains 15 residues. Here the CDR3 reads CASSRGGSLSYEQYF. CDR3 nucleotides: TGTGCCAGCAGCAGAGGGGGGAGTCTCTCCTACGAGCAGTACTTC.

V usage is TRBV3-1 and J usage is TRBJ2-7; D remains unclear. V gave up 1 base and J gave up 2 bases, with 9 bases separating them. Germline CDR1 reads LGHDT; CDR2 reads YNNKEL (reference sequence). CDR3 length: 14 residues. The DNA for the CDR3 is TGTGCCAGCAGCCAAGTAAGGTCGACCTACGAGCAGTACTTC. Translation gives CASSQVRSTYEQYF.

CDR3 sequence reads: CSVDRGALNTGELFF. CDR3 DNA: TGCAGCGTTGATCGGGGAGCTTTGAACACCGGGGAGCTGTTTTTT. V usage is TRBV29-1 and J usage is TRBJ2-2; weak D call: TRBD2 (5 bases). V gave up 3 bases and J gave up 1 base, with 12 bases separating them. CDR1 is SQVTM and CDR2 is ANQGSEA in the germline V gene. The length of the CDR3 is 15 residues.

J is TRBJ2-7 and V is TRBV7-9; 11 nucleotides align to TRBD1. V dropped 6 bases and J dropped 7; count of bases not matched to a gene: 11. The CDR3 sequence is 15 residues long. CDR1 is SEHNR and CDR2 is FQNEAQ in the germline V gene (reference sequence). The CDR3 sequence is CASRRTGGAYEEQYF. The DNA of the CDR3 is TGTGCCAGCAGGCGGACAGGGGGCGCGTACGAGGAGCAGTACTTC.